This is a list of T cell receptor beta chains from one sample in a study of blood T cell repertoires in COVID-19. TCRdb's copy holds only in-frame clones and misses some; the assay was immunoSEQ multiplex PCR. The sample contains 87,000 or so clones, about 82% of which appear only once. The source material was peripheral blood. The receptors shown here come from a woman of 80 years or more in a cohort sampled during active or convalescent COVID-19. The CDR3 runs from the conserved cysteine through the conserved F or W. D genes are given only for firm matches. Part of the rows lack a size; the others show once, few, many or a class for expanded clones.

v_call: TRBV7-8
j_call: TRBJ2-3
d_call: .
clone_size: .
cdr3_aa: CASSSTDTQYF
cdr3_nt: TGTGCCAGCAGCTCGACAGATACGCAGTATTTT

v_call: TRBV28
j_call: TRBJ1-5
d_call: .
clone_size: .
cdr3_aa: CASSQSGTGQPQHF
cdr3_nt: TGTGCCAGCAGCCAGTCAGGGACTGGGCAGCCCCAGCATTTT

v_call: TRBV2
j_call: TRBJ1-1
d_call: TRBD1
clone_size: .
cdr3_aa: CASSVQGGTEAFF
cdr3_nt: TGTGCCAGCAGTGTTCAGGGGGGAACTGAAGCTTTCTTT

v_call: TRBV6-2/TRBV6-3
j_call: TRBJ1-1
d_call: TRBD1
clone_size: .
cdr3_aa: CASSSGTAMSTEAFF
cdr3_nt: TGTGCCAGCAGTTCCGGGACAGCCATGAGCACTGAAGCTTTCTTT

v_call: TRBV10-1
j_call: TRBJ1-1
d_call: .
clone_size: .
cdr3_aa: CASSRGKGQIGNTEAFF
cdr3_nt: TGCGCCAGCAGTAGGGGAAAGGGACAAATTGGGAACACTGAAGCTTTCTTT

v_call: TRBV9
j_call: TRBJ2-7
d_call: TRBD1
clone_size: few
cdr3_aa: CASSVTPGQAYEQYF
cdr3_nt: TGTGCCAGCAGCGTGACCCCGGGACAGGCCTACGAGCAGTACTTC

v_call: TRBV5-4
j_call: TRBJ2-1
d_call: TRBD2
clone_size: .
cdr3_aa: CASSSGLADHEQFF
cdr3_nt: TGTGCCAGCAGCAGCGGACTAGCGGACCATGAGCAGTTCTTC

v_call: TRBV10-2
j_call: TRBJ1-4
d_call: TRBD1
clone_size: few
cdr3_aa: CASSFDRGEKLFF
cdr3_nt: TGCGCCAGCAGTTTCGACAGGGGAGAAAAACTGTTTTTT

v_call: TRBV30
j_call: TRBJ1-5
d_call: .
clone_size: .
cdr3_aa: CAWSADISNQPQHF
cdr3_nt: TGTGCCTGGAGTGCAGACATTAGCAATCAGCCCCAGCATTTT

v_call: TRBV3-1/TRBV3-2
j_call: TRBJ1-2
d_call: .
clone_size: .
cdr3_aa: CASSQELTGSNYGYTF
cdr3_nt: TGTGCCAGCAGCCAAGAACTTACGGGATCGAATTATGGCTACACCTTC

v_call: TRBV5-1
j_call: TRBJ1-1
d_call: TRBD1
clone_size: .
cdr3_aa: CASSIHRGGAEAFF
cdr3_nt: TGCGCCAGCAGCATTCACAGGGGGGGAGCTGAAGCTTTCTTT

v_call: TRBV27
j_call: TRBJ1-1
d_call: .
clone_size: .
cdr3_aa: CASRQKRNTEAFF
cdr3_nt: TGTGCCAGTAGACAAAAAAGGAACACTGAAGCTTTCTTT

v_call: TRBV27
j_call: TRBJ1-6
d_call: .
clone_size: few
cdr3_aa: CASSPAGSTGSPLHF
cdr3_nt: TGTGCCAGCAGTCCAGCAGGGTCGACGGGTTCACCCCTCCACTTT

v_call: TRBV11-3
j_call: TRBJ2-5
d_call: .
clone_size: .
cdr3_aa: CASSDRDTQETQYF
cdr3_nt: TGTGCCAGCAGCGACCGGGACACACAAGAGACCCAGTACTTC

v_call: TRBV3-1/TRBV3-2
j_call: TRBJ2-1
d_call: TRBD1
clone_size: .
cdr3_aa: CASSSYVTGGALNEQFF
cdr3_nt: TGTGCCAGCAGCTCCTACGTGACAGGGGGTGCTTTGAATGAGCAGTTCTTC

v_call: TRBV20-1
j_call: TRBJ2-1
d_call: .
clone_size: few
cdr3_aa: CSASSASAGRVNEQFF
cdr3_nt: TGCAGTGCTAGTTCGGCTAGCGCGGGGCGGGTGAATGAGCAGTTCTTC

v_call: TRBV2
j_call: TRBJ2-7
d_call: TRBD1
clone_size: few
cdr3_aa: CAPRGQTPYEQYF
cdr3_nt: TGTGCCCCAAGGGGACAGACCCCTTACGAGCAGTACTTC

v_call: TRBV7-3
j_call: TRBJ1-5
d_call: .
clone_size: .
cdr3_aa: CASSLRSPWTARIYSNQPQHF
cdr3_nt: TGTGCCAGCAGCTTACGATCCCCCTGGACAGCAAGGATATATAGCAATCAGCCCCAGCATTTT

v_call: TRBV14
j_call: TRBJ1-1
d_call: TRBD1
clone_size: .
cdr3_aa: CASSQEYRGRSEAFF
cdr3_nt: TGTGCCAGCAGCCAAGAGTACAGGGGGCGCTCTGAAGCTTTCTTT

v_call: TRBV18
j_call: TRBJ1-1
d_call: .
clone_size: .
cdr3_aa: CASSQTGNTEAFF
cdr3_nt: TGTGCCAGCTCACAGACAGGGAACACTGAAGCTTTCTTT

v_call: TRBV18
j_call: TRBJ1-2
d_call: .
clone_size: .
cdr3_aa: CASSPLSGDYGYTF
cdr3_nt: TGTGCCAGCTCACCTCTTTCAGGGGACTATGGCTACACCTTC

v_call: TRBV3-1/TRBV3-2
j_call: TRBJ1-1
d_call: .
clone_size: .
cdr3_aa: CASSLDSWTEAFF
cdr3_nt: TGTGCCAGCAGCCTGGACAGTTGGACTGAAGCTTTCTTT

v_call: TRBV7-9
j_call: TRBJ1-1
d_call: .
clone_size: .
cdr3_aa: CASSPTGSKTEAFF
cdr3_nt: TGTGCCAGCAGCCCAACAGGGTCAAAAACTGAAGCTTTCTTT

v_call: TRBV7-8
j_call: TRBJ1-2
d_call: .
clone_size: .
cdr3_aa: CASSLALGGSEGYTF
cdr3_nt: TGTGCCAGCAGCTTAGCGCTCGGGGGGTCGGAGGGCTACACCTTC

v_call: TRBV9
j_call: TRBJ2-2
d_call: .
clone_size: .
cdr3_aa: CASSLEGIGELFF
cdr3_nt: TGTGCCAGCAGCCTTGAGGGCATCGGGGAGCTGTTTTTT

v_call: TRBV10-1
j_call: TRBJ2-7
d_call: TRBD1
clone_size: .
cdr3_aa: CASSDTGTGVYEQYF
cdr3_nt: TGCGCCAGCAGTGATACCGGGACAGGGGTCTACGAGCAGTACTTC

v_call: TRBV7-3
j_call: TRBJ2-3
d_call: TRBD2
clone_size: .
cdr3_aa: CASSLSGGRPDTQYF
cdr3_nt: TGTGCCAGCAGTCTAAGCGGGGGGCGGCCAGATACGCAGTATTTT

v_call: TRBV5-8
j_call: TRBJ1-4
d_call: .
clone_size: many
cdr3_aa: CASSLGAGKLFF
cdr3_nt: TGTGCCAGCAGCTTGGGCGCGGGGAAACTGTTTTTT

v_call: TRBV7-3
j_call: TRBJ1-4
d_call: .
clone_size: .
cdr3_aa: CASSLTGNEKLFF
cdr3_nt: TGTGCCAGCAGCCTGACAGGAAATGAAAAACTGTTTTTT

v_call: TRBV28
j_call: TRBJ1-5
d_call: .
clone_size: .
cdr3_aa: CASSSPNRGNQPQHF
cdr3_nt: TGTGCCAGCAGTTCCCCTAACAGAGGCAATCAGCCCCAGCATTTT

v_call: TRBV6-5
j_call: TRBJ2-1
d_call: TRBD2
clone_size: .
cdr3_aa: CASSYRAGENNEQFF
cdr3_nt: TGTGCCAGCAGTTACAGGGCGGGAGAAAACAATGAGCAGTTCTTC

v_call: TRBV7-8
j_call: TRBJ1-2
d_call: .
clone_size: .
cdr3_aa: CASSLGEGQTYGYTF
cdr3_nt: TGTGCCAGCAGCTTAGGGGAAGGACAGACCTATGGCTACACCTTC

v_call: TRBV2
j_call: TRBJ1-1
d_call: .
clone_size: .
cdr3_aa: CASRAGSSTEAFF
cdr3_nt: TGTGCCAGCAGGGCCGGGTCGAGCACTGAAGCTTTCTTT

v_call: TRBV7-2
j_call: TRBJ1-1
d_call: .
clone_size: few
cdr3_aa: CASSLGTFMNTEAFF
cdr3_nt: TGTGCCAGCAGCTTAGGGACTTTCATGAACACTGAAGCTTTCTTT

v_call: TRBV19
j_call: TRBJ1-5
d_call: .
clone_size: .
cdr3_aa: CASSEGDGQPQHF
cdr3_nt: TGTGCCAGTAGCGAAGGGGATGGACAGCCCCAGCATTTT

v_call: TRBV11-2
j_call: TRBJ1-5
d_call: .
clone_size: .
cdr3_aa: CASTTAGQPQHF
cdr3_nt: TGTGCCAGCACCACTGCAGGGCAGCCCCAGCATTTT

v_call: TRBV28
j_call: TRBJ1-2
d_call: .
clone_size: .
cdr3_aa: CASNGDSKKGYTF
cdr3_nt: TGTGCCAGCAACGGAGACAGTAAGAAGGGCTACACCTTC